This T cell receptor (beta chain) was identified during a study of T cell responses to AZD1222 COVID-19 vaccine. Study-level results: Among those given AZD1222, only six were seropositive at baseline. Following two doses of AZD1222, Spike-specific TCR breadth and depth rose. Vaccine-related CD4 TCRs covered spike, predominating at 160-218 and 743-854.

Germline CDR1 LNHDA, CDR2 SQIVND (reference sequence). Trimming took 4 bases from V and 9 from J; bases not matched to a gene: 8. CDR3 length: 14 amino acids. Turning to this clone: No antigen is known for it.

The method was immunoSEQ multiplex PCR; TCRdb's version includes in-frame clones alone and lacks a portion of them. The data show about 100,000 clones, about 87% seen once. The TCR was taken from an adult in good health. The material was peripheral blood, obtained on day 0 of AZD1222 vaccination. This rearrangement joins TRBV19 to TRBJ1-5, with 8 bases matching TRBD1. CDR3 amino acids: CASSTDRGVWPQHF. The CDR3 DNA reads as TGTGCCAGTAGTACCGACAGGGGTGTTTGGCCCCAGCATTTT. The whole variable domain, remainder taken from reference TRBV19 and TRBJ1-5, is DGGITQSPKYLFRKEGQNVTLSCEQNLNHDAMYWYRQDPGQGLRLIYYSQIVNDFQKGDIAEGYSVSREKKESFPLTVTSAQKNPTAFYLCASSTDRGVWPQHFGDGTRLSIL.